This T cell receptor beta chain was sequenced in a study of vaccination effects on CD4 cells after COVID-19. Across the whole study: Two-dose vaccination with either BNT162b2 or mRNA-1273 was given to the participants. Overall study findings and caveats: In healthy vaccinees, only 1 of 255 vaccine-induced clones cross-reacted with common cold coronaviruses.

Germline lookup yields CDR1 LNHDA and CDR2 SQIVND (reference sequence). CDR3 length equals 13 residues. Trimming took off 6 bases at V and 3 bases at J, with 8 bases between the two ends. The repertoire was sequenced with immunoSEQ multiplex PCR; TCRdb's copy has only in-frame clones and lacks some. The sample lists about 70,000 clones, about four fifths seen once, with 10% to 15% in the top ten. Turning to this clone: What it binds is unknown.

Expansion with viral peptide pools was applied to antigen-specific CD4+ T cells by the ViraFEST assay prior to sequencing. The culture ran for 10 days, and then CD4+ T cells were isolated. Prior SARS-CoV-2 infection was absent in the vaccine recipients, as shown by negative nucleocapsid antibodies. In culture with about 9.7 IU/ml IL-2 and around 10 ug/ml peptides, PBMC were grown at fewer than 2.5 million per well. Both day 3 and day 7 saw half the medium replaced with IL-2 medium. V usage is TRBV19 and J usage is TRBJ1-4; D not certain. The clonotype originates from a human donor who received a COVID-19 vaccine. Sequenced here: CD4+ T cells from PBMCs cultured with SARS-CoV-2 spike peptides, sampled before COVID-19 vaccination. CDR3 coding DNA: TGTGCCAGTAGACGGGAAGCTAATGAAAAACTGTTTTTT. Encoded protein: CASRREANEKLFF.